This record covers a single TCR beta chain. What it recognizes is unknown. These data are taken from a study of cytomegalovirus exposure and HLA in healthy donors. Broader study findings: Highly shared variants forming one cluster were likely a sequencing artifact. Some segments of the V type, notably TRBV6-2 and TRBV6-3, were excluded as indistinguishable.

PCR involved 60 Vbeta and 13 Jbeta primers. In the source study's methods: In a later analysis, of some 80 million unique beta chains, some 10 million appeared in at least two donors. Using immunoSEQ multiplex PCR, the repertoire was profiled, and TCRdb retains in-frame clones only, with some absent. That table supplies the V and J calls and clone size; D and trimming were determined from the DNA. The sample shows around 140,000 clones, more than 70% of them seen only once. These donors counted as nominally healthy when sampled, but unrecorded immune exposures were likely. Germline CDR1 reads MNHEY; CDR2 reads SMNVEV (reference sequence). V was cut by 1 base and J by 0 bases, with 7 bases left in between. The CDR3 loop spans 16 amino acids.

V gene TRBV27 combines with J gene TRBJ1-6; no definite D call. Material for sequencing was PBMCs. The sequence derives from a male donor in good health and CMV-seronegative. The CDR3 loop reads CASSLWGGSYNSPLHF. The CDR3 DNA reads TGTGCCAGCAGTTTATGGGGAGGCTCCTATAATTCACCCCTCCACTTT.